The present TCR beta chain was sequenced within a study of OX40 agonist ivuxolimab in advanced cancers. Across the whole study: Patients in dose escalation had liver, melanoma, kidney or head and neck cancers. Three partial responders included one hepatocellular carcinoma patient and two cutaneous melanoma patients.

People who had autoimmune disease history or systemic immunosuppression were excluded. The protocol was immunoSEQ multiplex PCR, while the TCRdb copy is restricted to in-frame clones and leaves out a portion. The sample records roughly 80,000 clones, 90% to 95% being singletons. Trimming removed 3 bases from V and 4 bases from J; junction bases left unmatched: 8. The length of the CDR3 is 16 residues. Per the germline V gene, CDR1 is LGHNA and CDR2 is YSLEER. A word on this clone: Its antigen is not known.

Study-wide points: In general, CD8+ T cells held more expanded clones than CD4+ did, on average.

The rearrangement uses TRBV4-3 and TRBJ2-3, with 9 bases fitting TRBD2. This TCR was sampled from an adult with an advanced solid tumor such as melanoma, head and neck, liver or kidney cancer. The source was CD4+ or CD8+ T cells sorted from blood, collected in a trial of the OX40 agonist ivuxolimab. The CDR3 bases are TGCGCCAGCAGCCAGGCCCTCCTAGCGGGACCAGATACGCAGTATTTT. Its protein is CASSQALLAGPDTQYF.